Given below is one TCR beta chain in context. Its antigen is unknown. The input lacks base qualities; no much larger clone sits a single base away. From the cysteine through the phenylalanine, the CDR3 covers 13 amino acids. Just the 39-base CDR3 DNA is kept, in frame starting at base 1. Sequences MNHEY (CDR1) and SMNVEV (CDR2) are obtained from the germline V gene (reference sequence). V lost 5 bases and J lost 0 bases; the stretch between them is 5 bases long. The treatment or condition tag for this specimen amounts to: randomized to nivolumab then ipilimumab (arm A) or the reverse (arm B). None of the trial patients had been given prior DNA-damaging chemotherapy. Thawed PBMCs were sorted on a FACS Aria II flow cytometer to isolate live CD3+CD8+ cells negative for CD19 and CD56. CheckMate 064, a randomized, open-label phase II trial of sequential checkpoint blockade, was the source of the samples, all of which came from patients with melanoma. Peripheral blood mononuclear cells were collected by leukapheresis, purified using Ficoll-Paque, and frozen in human serum containing around 10% DMSO. Right after sorting, the blood CD3+CD8+ cells were verified to be >98% pure, and DNA extraction followed.

This entry comes from a study of sequential checkpoint blockade in melanoma (dated 2019 in TCRdb). Looking at the study overall: Patients were randomized 1:1 to first-line nivolumab followed by ipilimumab (arm A) or ipilimumab followed by nivolumab (arm B). Both trial sequences were followed by maintenance nivolumab.

The immunoSEQ Assay was used to immunosequence TCRbeta CDR3 regions from genomic DNA. Before high-throughput sequencing, genomic DNA was amplified using bias-controlled multiplex PCR. Concerning the study's data processing: To quantify the absolute abundance of each unique TCRbeta CDR3 region, the sequences were collapsed and filtered. Clonality was defined as 1 minus Pielou's evenness and was calculated using productive rearrangements only. Clones with significantly greater frequencies in on-treatment versus baseline samples were identified using a previously published method. TCRdb carries this immuneACCESS record with in-frame sequences only. Its versions omit some clonotypes, under half of them owing to an unresolved V gene in the studies checked, with the rest unexplained. V and J calls and clone size are copied from that table; D and trimming were computed from the DNA. The sample table lists fewer than 40,000 clones, nearly 90% of them with a count of one. The ten largest clonotypes hold around 11% of the sample.

The study at large found these results: Larger, independent patient cohorts are needed to validate the response-prediction model that combines TCR metrics and mutation burden.

Sequenced material: CD8+ T cells sorted from blood (inferred from file names), taken from a patient given nivolumab and ipilimumab in sequence. The receptor comes from a human donor with melanoma. The rearranged segments are TRBV27 and TRBJ1-5, with an unclear D gene assignment. The DNA reads as follows: TGTGCCAGCAGTCTGTCTAGCAATCAGCCCCAGCATTTT. Its amino acids are CASSLSSNQPQHF.